The T cell receptor (beta chain) under discussion was sequenced for a study of PD-L1 blockade in urothelial cancer. Overall study context: At 6 weeks and at 3 weeks (second dose) after treatment start, blood was analyzed.

Produced via immunoSEQ multiplex PCR; TCRdb's table is partial and in-frame only. The table lists tens of thousands of clones, around 90% of them singletons, with around 1% in the top ten. The time point was: pretreatment peripheral blood. The CDR3 is 16 residues long. Trimming took 2 bases from V and 4 from J, leaving 12 bases between them. Germline V gene data show CDR1 as MNHNY and CDR2 as SVGAGI (reference sequence). The gene calls are TRBV6-6 and TRBJ2-6; D gene uncertain. The clonotype originates from a woman of 80 years or more with urothelial cancer. The sample in question was PBMCs, obtained around atezolizumab (anti-PD-L1) treatment. The chain's CDR3 is CASSYPQVAGANVLTF. The CDR3 DNA sequence: TGTGCCAGCAGTTACCCCCAGGTTGCGGGGGCCAACGTCCTGACTTTC.